This TCR beta chain was profiled in a study of Ad26.COV2.S vaccination and SARS-CoV-2 variants. Study-level points and caveats: For non-spike TCRs, breadth in vaccine recipients resembled that in placebo recipients.

The CDR3 totals 12 residues. From germline, CDR1 is SGHRS and CDR2 YFSETQ. V was cut by 5 bases and J by 5 bases, with 8 bases left in between. To note about this clone: Its antigen is currently unknown.

Assay: immunoSEQ multiplex PCR; the TCRdb copy retains only in-frame clones and omits some. The sample shows approximately 450,000 clones, about 93% of them seen only once. Regarding treatment: 15 to 20 received Ad26.COV2.S at low or high dose, single or two shots; about 5 received placebo; per-sample allocation not given. After the first vaccine or placebo injection, samples were drawn on day 63. The input for sequencing was peripheral blood, taken in a trial of Ad26.COV2.S vaccine versus placebo. The receptor's source is a person aged 18-65 years who received the Ad26.COV2.S COVID-19 vaccine or a placebo. The V and J genes are TRBV5-1 and TRBJ2-1; no clear D. The CDR3 loop reads CASRARDNEQFF. CDR3 nucleotide sequence: TGCGCCAGCAGAGCTCGGGACAATGAGCAGTTCTTC. Based on the CDR3 plus reference TRBV5-1 and TRBJ2-1, the full variable domain is KAGVTQTPRYLIKTRGQQVTLSCSPISGHRSVSWYQQTPGQGLQFLFEYFSETQRNKGNFPGRFSGRQFSNSRSEMNVSTLELGDSALYLCASRARDNEQFFGPGTRLTVL.